Below, one TCR beta chain is given with its context. Its antigen specificity is not known. The sample holds no much larger clone one base away, and base qualities are not on file. Library creation used the immunoSEQ multiplex PCR assay. Survey resolution was applied, with two replicates of about 200 ng each being run for a total of approximately 400 ng of DNA per sample. Using multiplex PCR primers aimed at V and J genes, the hsTCRB kit picked up rearranged TCRB sequences in genomic DNA. The CDR3 region was amplified in a first PCR of 25 to 35 cycles using the QIAGEN Multiplex PCR Kit. Sample barcodes and Illumina adapters were attached to each replicate during a second PCR lasting around 8 cycles. Quantification of the pooled libraries was done with a QuantStudio 6 and the KAPA library quantification kit. About 14 pM of pooled libraries went onto an Illumina MiSeq for sequencing, using single-end reads of 156 cycles plus an index read of 15 cycles. Per the authors' processing: Of some 170,000 unique clonotypes, roughly 1.5% were flagged by VDJdb annotation as previously reported viral-epitope-specific clonotypes. The immunoSEQ Data Assistant and immunoSEQ Analyzer converted raw reads into normalized, annotated TCRB repertoires. BioAnalyzer and version 0.6.5 of the immunarch R package were the tools used for clonotype analysis. Richness was estimated after downsampling every repertoire to the clone count of the smallest repertoire. Clonotypes were categorized as expanded, contracted or novel by Fisher's exact tests, where a novel clonotype had zero frequency before treatment. Significantly changed CDR3 beta sequences were clustered with GLIPH2 at simulation_depth=1000 and kmer_min_depth=3, and CDR3s shorter than five residues were left out. The clones in this table, taken by TCRdb from immuneACCESS, are in-frame only. Not every clone is retained; where verified, under half of the shortfall comes from an unresolved V gene, and the cause of the rest is unknown. The DNA was the basis for D and trimming; V, J and clone size are from that table. The sample table records about 6,300 clones; 80% to 90% of these occur just once. The top ten hold under 30% of the sample.

These data are taken from a study of hypomethylating agent response in myelodysplastic syndrome (dated by TCRdb to the early 2020s). In the study overall: The hypomethylating agents azacitidine (8 of 11) or decitabine (3 of 11) were used to treat the patients. Response was defined as complete response or hematologic improvement, and patients who met neither criterion were classified as non-responders. A mean patient age of 72.2 +/- 6.3 years was recorded, and a diploid cytogenetic profile was observed most commonly. Six or seven patients had a response of complete response or hematologic improvement, and four or five patients did not respond. TET2 was the most frequent mutation, present in about 45% of the 11 patients. Of the myelodysplastic syndrome patients in the cohort, nine or ten were male and 2 were female.

General conclusions and limits of the study: Age matching of healthy control donors to MDS patients was not performed, and the MDS versus healthy comparison could have been impacted by this lack of age matching. Whether the shared GLIPH2 clusters possibly recognize novel MDS antigens was not confirmed and still needs to be tested experimentally. Only ten or so patients were analyzed, so the cohort was small. Novel clonotypes emerged more often in responders, while non-responders showed more contracted clonotypes after treatment. After treatment with a hypomethylating agent, no significant changes in richness, rarefaction diversity or clonality were seen, whether all patients were considered together or each response group separately.

T-cell subsets were not sorted, and bulk bone marrow was analyzed instead. Bone marrow from 11 to 12 myelodysplastic syndrome patients was immunosequenced for TCR beta CDR3 regions before and after hypomethylating agent therapy. For longitudinal repertoire tracking, every patient provided one baseline bone marrow and two to three bone marrows collected at different post-treatment timepoints. Whole bone marrow served as the source for genomic DNA extraction, with DNA quality checked using TapeStation, NanoDrop OneC and PicoGreen assays. The sample here was bone marrow, taken before or after starting hypomethylating agent treatment for myelodysplastic syndrome (not recorded which). The source is a human donor with myelodysplastic syndrome.

The sequenced DNA: TGTGCCAGCAGCACTTCGACTAGTTCCAATGAGCAGTTCTTC. This codes for CASSTSTSSNEQFF. The chain links TRBV7-2 with TRBJ2-1; TRBD2 might be the D gene, on 6 matching bases. Trimming takes 5 bases from V and 6 bases from J, and the germline ends sit 14 bases apart. CDR1 SGHTA and CDR2 FQGNSA are derived from the germline V gene. Counted from cysteine to phenylalanine, this CDR3 has 14 amino acids. Left in the record is the CDR3 DNA by itself, 42 bases read in frame from the first base.